The source of this T cell receptor (beta chain) is a study of PD-L1 blockade in urothelial cancer. Study-level background: Blood samples had a median of 141,255 T cells, tens of thousands of unique TCRs, and clonality around 0.08.

Specified time point: pretreatment peripheral blood. The germline V gene encodes CDR1 SEHNR and CDR2 FQNEAQ (reference sequence). V was pared by 1 base and J by 2 bases, with 12 bases of the junction left unmatched. This CDR3 comprises 18 residues. A note on this clone: Its antigen is undetermined.

The study, taken as a whole, reports: Prediction of better survival came from below-median pretreatment blood TCR clonality.

Profiled with immunoSEQ multiplex PCR; TCRdb holds only in-frame clones, not every one. The data hold tens of thousands of clones, with 90% observed a single time. This sequence was found in a man in his 60s with urothelial cancer. This material consisted of PBMCs, taken around atezolizumab (anti-PD-L1) treatment. The chain has TRBV7-9 and TRBJ2-5, with 8 bases fitting TRBD1. The CDR3 spells CASSLGTGFLGPQETQYF. The CDR3, as DNA: TGTGCCAGCAGCTTAGGGACAGGGTTCCTTGGCCCTCAAGAGACCCAGTACTTC.